The rows below give T cell receptor beta chains drawn from one sample of a study of cytomegalovirus exposure and HLA in healthy donors. Method: immunoSEQ multiplex PCR; TCRdb's copy keeps in-frame clones and lacks some. The table lists about 120,000 clones, around four fifths of them singletons. Sequencing input: PBMCs. The receptors were sampled from a man aged 18 to 29 in good health and CMV-seropositive. CDR3s include the opening cysteine and the closing phenylalanine or tryptophan. D genes are given only for firm matches. Expanded clones are given a class, and other clones once, few, many or no size at all.

v_call	clone_size	d_call	j_call	cdr3_nt	cdr3_aa
TRBV25-1	-	-	TRBJ1-1	TGTGCCAGCAGTGTTGGCTACACTGAAGCTTTCTTT	CASSVGYTEAFF
TRBV5-8	few	-	TRBJ2-2	TGTGCCAGCAGCTTTCAGGGAGGCGGGGAGCTGTTTTTT	CASSFQGGGELFF
TRBV29-1	-	TRBD1	TRBJ1-2	TGCAGCGTTGATAGGCAGGGGGATGGCTACACCTTC	CSVDRQGDGYTF
TRBV2	-	-	TRBJ1-1	TGTGCCAGCAGTGAAGGGTGGGGGGTCACTGAAGCTTTCTTT	CASSEGWGVTEAFF
TRBV27	-	-	TRBJ2-5	TGTGCCAGCAGTTACGGCGGGGGCCGCCAAGAGACCCAGTACTTC	CASSYGGGRQETQYF
TRBV7-6	-	TRBD1	TRBJ2-7	TGTGCCAGCAGTTCCCTCCCGGGACAGGGATACGAGCAGTACTTC	CASSSLPGQGYEQYF
TRBV9	-	TRBD2	TRBJ2-3	TGTGCCAGCAGCTGGACGGGGGGGGCGAGCACAGATACGCAGTATTTT	CASSWTGGASTDTQYF
TRBV10-3	-	TRBD1	TRBJ2-7	TGTGCCACCCGACAGGGAGACGAGCAGTACTTC	CATRQGDEQYF
TRBV19	-	-	TRBJ1-5	TGTGCCAGTAGTATAGACCGGCAGCAGGGGCCCCAGCATTTT	CASSIDRQQGPQHF
TRBV6-4	once	TRBD2	TRBJ2-2	TGTGCCAGCAGTGAGACTAGCGGGAACACCGGGGAGCTGTTTTTT	CASSETSGNTGELFF
TRBV29-1	-	TRBD2	TRBJ2-2	TGCAGCGTTGGCGGGGGGGATTCCGCCGGGGAGCTGTTTTTT	CSVGGGDSAGELFF
TRBV9	-	-	TRBJ2-1	TGTGCCAGCAGCGTACGCGAGACAGAAGTTCACAATGAGCAGTTCTTC	CASSVRETEVHNEQFF
TRBV20-1	-	-	TRBJ2-7	TGCAGTGCTAGACACTACTACGAGCAGTACTTC	CSARHYYEQYF
TRBV18	-	-	TRBJ1-2	TGTGCCAGCTCAGCAGGGGTGGCCTATGGCTACACCTTC	CASSAGVAYGYTF
TRBV5-8	-	TRBD1	TRBJ1-2	TGTGCCAGCAGCGGGACAGTCGGGGACTATGGCTACACCTTC	CASSGTVGDYGYTF
TRBV5-4	-	-	TRBJ1-1	TGTGCCAGCAGCTCCTTCCTGGCGGGTGAGGATACTGAAGCTTTCTTT	CASSSFLAGEDTEAFF
TRBV27	-	TRBD1	TRBJ1-3	TGTGCCAGCAGTCAGCGACAGGGTAGCTCTGGAAACACCATATATTTT	CASSQRQGSSGNTIYF
TRBV19	-	-	TRBJ1-1	TGTGCCAGTATTCCTCGGGTGAACACTGAAGCTTTCTTT	CASIPRVNTEAFF
TRBV5-1	-	-	TRBJ1-1	TGCGCCAGCAGCTTGCAGGGCACGAACACTGAAGCTTTCTTT	CASSLQGTNTEAFF
TRBV19	-	-	TRBJ2-2	TGTGCCAGTGGACAGGGAGGGACCGGGGAGCTGTTTTTT	CASGQGGTGELFF
TRBV10-3	-	TRBD1	TRBJ1-5	TGTGCCATCAGCATTGACAGGGACAATCAGCCCCAGCATTTT	CAISIDRDNQPQHF
TRBV4-1	-	TRBD1	TRBJ2-7	TGCGCCAGCAGTACCGGGACAGGGACCTACGAGCAGTACTTC	CASSTGTGTYEQYF
TRBV5-1	-	TRBD1	TRBJ2-7	TGCGCCAGCAGCTCGGACGGACAGGGGCGACCTTACGAGCAGTACTTC	CASSSDGQGRPYEQYF
TRBV28	-	TRBD2	TRBJ2-1	TGTGCCAGCAGCCCCTTTCTGGCTAGCGGGGGGAGTGAGCAGTTCTTC	CASSPFLASGGSEQFF
TRBV7-3	-	-	TRBJ1-1	TGTGCCAGCCTTCAGGACAGGAACACTGAAGCTTTCTTT	CASLQDRNTEAFF
TRBV6-5	-	TRBD2	TRBJ2-5	TGTGCCAGCAGTTACTGGACTAGCGAGTTACAAGAGACCCAGTACTTC	CASSYWTSELQETQYF
TRBV9	-	-	TRBJ2-3	TGTGCCAGCAGCGCGCGGACTGGCACAGATACGCAGTATTTT	CASSARTGTDTQYF
TRBV11-2	-	-	TRBJ2-7	TGTGCCAGCAGCCCCTCACCGGACTCCTCCTACGAGCAGTACTTC	CASSPSPDSSYEQYF
TRBV11-2	-	TRBD2	TRBJ2-3	TGTGCCAGCAGCTTAGGGACTAGCGGGGTAGATACGCAGTATTTT	CASSLGTSGVDTQYF
TRBV30	once	-	TRBJ2-2	TGTGCCTGGACCACAGGGCGGTGGATCCACACCGGGGAGCTGTTTTTT	CAWTTGRWIHTGELFF
TRBV18	-	-	TRBJ1-1	TGTGCCAGCTCACCACCGGTCAAGAGGCAGTTGAACACTGAAGCTTTCTTT	CASSPPVKRQLNTEAFF
TRBV11-2	-	-	TRBJ1-1	TGTGCCAGCAGCTCTCGGGGTCCGGGGACTGAAGCTTTCTTT	CASSSRGPGTEAFF
TRBV6-5	-	-	TRBJ2-5	TGTGCCAGCAGTTACCTCCGGGGGACCCAGTACTTC	CASSYLRGTQYF
TRBV5-5	-	-	TRBJ1-1	TGTGCCAGCAGCTTGGTTCAGGGGTACACTGAAGCTTTCTTT	CASSLVQGYTEAFF
TRBV2	once	TRBD1	TRBJ2-1	TGTGCCAGCAGTTCCCCCAGGGGGCGTGATGAGCAGTTCTTC	CASSSPRGRDEQFF
TRBV19	-	TRBD1	TRBJ2-7	TGTGCCAGTAGTATGACGGGACAGTGGTCCGGCGAGCAGTACTTC	CASSMTGQWSGEQYF
TRBV9	-	TRBD1	TRBJ2-7	TGTGCCAGCAGCGTAGAAGGGACAGGGGACCACGAGCAGTACTTC	CASSVEGTGDHEQYF
TRBV7-2	-	-	TRBJ1-1	TGTGCCAGCAGCTTAGGGGGGGTGAACACTGAAGCTTTCTTT	CASSLGGVNTEAFF
TRBV4-1	-	TRBD1	TRBJ1-4	TGCGCCAGCACCTCGGACAGGGTTGGAGAAAAACTGTTTTTT	CASTSDRVGEKLFF
TRBV4-2	-	-	TRBJ1-4	TGTGCCAGCAGCCAAGATCGGGGAGGGGGGAATGAAAAACTGTTTTTT	CASSQDRGGGNEKLFF
TRBV10-3	-	TRBD1	TRBJ1-2	TGTGCCATCAGCACAAGTGGACAGGGGATCTACACCTTC	CAISTSGQGIYTF
TRBV30	-	TRBD1	TRBJ2-7	TGTGCCTGGAGTGCCATTGTTCCGGGACAGACTGCCTACGAGCAGTACTTC	CAWSAIVPGQTAYEQYF
TRBV28	-	TRBD1	TRBJ1-5	TGTGCCAGCACCCTGACAGGGTCCAATCAGCCCCAGCATTTT	CASTLTGSNQPQHF
TRBV19	-	-	TRBJ2-2	TGTGCCAGTAGTTTTCAGGGGTGGGCCGGGGAGCTGTTTTTT	CASSFQGWAGELFF
TRBV11-2	-	-	TRBJ1-2	TGTGCCAGCAGCTTAGTGGAAGCGTATGGCTACACCTTC	CASSLVEAYGYTF
TRBV5-1	-	TRBD1	TRBJ1-2	TGCGCCAGCAGCTACGACGACAGGGGTGGTGGCTACACCTTC	CASSYDDRGGGYTF
TRBV28	-	-	TRBJ2-7	TGTGCCAGCAGTTTAGATCATGCGGAGCCCTACGAGCAGTACTTC	CASSLDHAEPYEQYF
TRBV19	-	-	TRBJ1-5	TGTGCCAGTAGTATAGCACAGTTTAGCAATCAGCCCCAGCATTTT	CASSIAQFSNQPQHF
TRBV5-5	-	-	TRBJ2-3	TGTGCCAGCAGCTTGGAGGAGCAGGGAAGTGTCAAAGATACGCAGTATTTT	CASSLEEQGSVKDTQYF
TRBV6-1	-	-	TRBJ1-1	TGTGCCAGCAAGGGGCCCAAGACTGAAGCTTTCTTT	CASKGPKTEAFF
TRBV16	-	-	TRBJ1-2	TGTGCCAGCAGCCCCAATGAGCCAAGCCGGTCCTATGGCTACACCTTC	CASSPNEPSRSYGYTF
TRBV7-9	-	-	TRBJ1-3	TGTGCCAGCAGCTTGACCCCGGGCTCTGGAAACACCATATATTTT	CASSLTPGSGNTIYF
TRBV29-1	-	TRBD1	TRBJ2-6	TGCAGCGTTGAAGGGGACAGGGGCTCTGGGGCCAACGTCCTGACTTTC	CSVEGDRGSGANVLTF